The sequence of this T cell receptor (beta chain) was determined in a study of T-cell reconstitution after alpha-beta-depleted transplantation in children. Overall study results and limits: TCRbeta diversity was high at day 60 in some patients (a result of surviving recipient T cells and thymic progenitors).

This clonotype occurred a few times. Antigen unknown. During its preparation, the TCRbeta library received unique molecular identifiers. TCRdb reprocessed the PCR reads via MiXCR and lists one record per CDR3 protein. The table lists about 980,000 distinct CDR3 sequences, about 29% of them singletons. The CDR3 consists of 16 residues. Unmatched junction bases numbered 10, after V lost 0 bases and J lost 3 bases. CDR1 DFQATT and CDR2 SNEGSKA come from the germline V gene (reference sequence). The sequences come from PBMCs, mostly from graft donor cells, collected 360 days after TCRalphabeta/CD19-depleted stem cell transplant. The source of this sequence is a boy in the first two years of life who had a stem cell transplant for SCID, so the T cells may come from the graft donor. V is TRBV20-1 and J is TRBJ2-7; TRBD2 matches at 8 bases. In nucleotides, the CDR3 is TGCAGTGCTAGAGACGACTCTAGCGGGTCATTCTACGAGCAGTACTTC. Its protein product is CSARDDSSGSFYEQYF.